The clone carrying this TCR beta chain was counted ten times or more. Authors of the study amplified TCR beta CDR3 regions from RNA transcripts. First-round RT-PCR of the TCR CDR3 relied on the HTBI primer set. TCRdb passed the multiplex PCR reads through MiXCR, listing each CDR3 protein once. The sample includes a few hundred thousand distinct CDR3 sequences, about 15% seen only once; the top ten take under 8%. This record belongs to a study of T cells in Graves' hyperthyroidism and ophthalmopathy. CDR3 length: 15 amino acids. CDR1 is MGHRA and CDR2 is YSYEKL in the germline V gene. Trimming cost V 0 bases and J 5 bases, with 13 bases left between them.

Sequencing was performed on blood. This sequence originates from a woman younger than 45 with Graves' hyperthyroidism. The chain carries TRBV4-1 and TRBJ1-2; D perhaps matches TRBD1 (5 bases). CDR3 nucleotides: TGCGCCAGCAGCCAAGAGGGCAGGACACCATATGGCTACACCTTC. Encoded protein: CASSQEGRTPYGYTF.